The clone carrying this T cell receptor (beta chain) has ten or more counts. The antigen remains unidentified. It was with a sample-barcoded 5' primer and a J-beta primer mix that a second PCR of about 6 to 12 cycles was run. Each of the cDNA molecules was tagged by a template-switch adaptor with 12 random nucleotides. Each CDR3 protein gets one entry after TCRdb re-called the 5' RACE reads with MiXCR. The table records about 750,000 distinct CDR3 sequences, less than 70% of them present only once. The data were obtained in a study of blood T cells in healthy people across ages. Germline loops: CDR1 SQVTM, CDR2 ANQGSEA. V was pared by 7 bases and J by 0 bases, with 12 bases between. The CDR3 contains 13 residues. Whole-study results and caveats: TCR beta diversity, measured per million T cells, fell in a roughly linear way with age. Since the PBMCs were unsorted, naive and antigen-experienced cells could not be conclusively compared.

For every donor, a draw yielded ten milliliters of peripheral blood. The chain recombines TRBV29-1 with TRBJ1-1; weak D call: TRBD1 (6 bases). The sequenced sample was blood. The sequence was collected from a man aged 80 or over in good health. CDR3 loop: CSGGGAMNTEAFF. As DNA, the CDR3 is TGCAGCGGAGGGGGAGCAATGAACACTGAAGCTTTCTTT.